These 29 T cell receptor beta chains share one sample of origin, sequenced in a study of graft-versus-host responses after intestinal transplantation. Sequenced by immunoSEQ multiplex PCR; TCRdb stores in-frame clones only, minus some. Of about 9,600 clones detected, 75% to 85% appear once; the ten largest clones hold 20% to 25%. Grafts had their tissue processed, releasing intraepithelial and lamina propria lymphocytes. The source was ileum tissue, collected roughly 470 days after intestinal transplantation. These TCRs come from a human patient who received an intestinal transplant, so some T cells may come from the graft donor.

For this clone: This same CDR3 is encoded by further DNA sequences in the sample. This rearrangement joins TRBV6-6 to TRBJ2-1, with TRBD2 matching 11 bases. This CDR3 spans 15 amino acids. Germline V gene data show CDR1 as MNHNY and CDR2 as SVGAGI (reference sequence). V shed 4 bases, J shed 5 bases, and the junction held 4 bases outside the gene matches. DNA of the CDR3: TGTGCCAGCAGTTTAGCGGGGGGGCCTAACAATGAGCAGTTCTTC. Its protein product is CASSLAGGPNNEQFF.

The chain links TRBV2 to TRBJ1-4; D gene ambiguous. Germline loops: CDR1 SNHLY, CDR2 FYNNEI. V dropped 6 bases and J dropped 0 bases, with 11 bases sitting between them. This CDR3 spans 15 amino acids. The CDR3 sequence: CASRFQGSTNEKLFF. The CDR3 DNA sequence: TGTGCCAGCAGATTTCAAGGGTCAACTAATGAAAAACTGTTTTTT.

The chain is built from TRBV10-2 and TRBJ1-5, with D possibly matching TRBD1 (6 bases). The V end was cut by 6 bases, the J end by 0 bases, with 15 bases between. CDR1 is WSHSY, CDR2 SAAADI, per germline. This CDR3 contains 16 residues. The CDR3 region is CASRSRGGASNQPQHF. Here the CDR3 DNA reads TGCGCCAGCAGATCTAGAGGGGGGGCTAGCAATCAGCCCCAGCATTTT.

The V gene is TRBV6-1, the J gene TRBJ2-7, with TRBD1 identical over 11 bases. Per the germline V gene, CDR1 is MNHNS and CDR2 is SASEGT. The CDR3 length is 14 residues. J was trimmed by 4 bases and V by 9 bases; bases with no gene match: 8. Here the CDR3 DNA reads TGTGCCAGTCATACCGGGACAGGGGGGTACGAGCAGTACTTC. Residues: CASHTGTGGYEQYF.

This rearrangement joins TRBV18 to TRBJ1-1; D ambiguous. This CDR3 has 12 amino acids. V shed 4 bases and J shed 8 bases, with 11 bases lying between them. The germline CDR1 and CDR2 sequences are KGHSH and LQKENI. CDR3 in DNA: TGTGCCAGCTCACTTTCACGGGAGGAAGCTTTCTTT. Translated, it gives CASSLSREEAFF.

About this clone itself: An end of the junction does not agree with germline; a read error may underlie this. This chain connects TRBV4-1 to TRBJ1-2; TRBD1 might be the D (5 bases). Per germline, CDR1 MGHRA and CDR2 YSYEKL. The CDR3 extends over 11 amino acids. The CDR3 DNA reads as TGTGCCAGCAGCCAAGGGGTCCACCTCACCTTC. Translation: CASSQGVHLTF.

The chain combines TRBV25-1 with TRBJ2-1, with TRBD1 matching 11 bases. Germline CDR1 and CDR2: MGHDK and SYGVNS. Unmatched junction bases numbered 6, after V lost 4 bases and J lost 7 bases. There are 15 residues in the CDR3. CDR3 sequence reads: CASSVIGQGANEQFF. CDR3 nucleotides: TGTGCCAGCAGTGTAATCGGACAGGGGGCGAATGAGCAGTTCTTC.

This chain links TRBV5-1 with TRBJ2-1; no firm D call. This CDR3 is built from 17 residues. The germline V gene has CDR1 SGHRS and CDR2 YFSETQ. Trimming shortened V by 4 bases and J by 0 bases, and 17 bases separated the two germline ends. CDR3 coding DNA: TGCGCCAGCAGCCCCCTTGACATAGTTGGCTCCTACAATGAGCAGTTCTTC. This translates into CASSPLDIVGSYNEQFF.

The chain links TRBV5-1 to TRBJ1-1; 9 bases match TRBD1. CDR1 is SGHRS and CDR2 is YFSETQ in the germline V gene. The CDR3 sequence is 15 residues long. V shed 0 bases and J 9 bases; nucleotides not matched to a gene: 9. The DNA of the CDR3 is TGCGCCAGCAGCTTGGGAACCGGGACAGGGTACAAAGCTTTCTTT. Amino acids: CASSLGTGTGYKAFF.

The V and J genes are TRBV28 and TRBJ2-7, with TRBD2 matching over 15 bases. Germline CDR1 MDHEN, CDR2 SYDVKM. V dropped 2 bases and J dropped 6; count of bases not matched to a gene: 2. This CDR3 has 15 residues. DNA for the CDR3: TGTGCCAGCAGTTTAAGGGGACTAGCGGGGGGCGAGCAGTACTTC. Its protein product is CASSLRGLAGGEQYF.

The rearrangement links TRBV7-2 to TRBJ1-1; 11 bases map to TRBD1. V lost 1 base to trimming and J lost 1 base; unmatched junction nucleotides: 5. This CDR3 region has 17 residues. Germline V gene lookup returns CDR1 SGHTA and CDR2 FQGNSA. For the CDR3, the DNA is TGTGCCAGCAGCTTAGGAGCCGGGACAGGGGGGAACACTGAAGCTTTCTTT. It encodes CASSLGAGTGGNTEAFF.

The CDR3 here is CASSMGAGVSYEQYF. CDR3 DNA: TGTGCCAGTAGTATGGGAGCGGGGGTCTCCTACGAGCAGTACTTC. The chain joins TRBV19 to TRBJ2-7; 8 nucleotides match TRBD2. J was trimmed by 0 bases and V by 3 bases; bases with no gene match: 4. The CDR3 covers 15 residues. Germline-derived CDR1 and CDR2 are LNHDA and SQIVND (reference sequence).

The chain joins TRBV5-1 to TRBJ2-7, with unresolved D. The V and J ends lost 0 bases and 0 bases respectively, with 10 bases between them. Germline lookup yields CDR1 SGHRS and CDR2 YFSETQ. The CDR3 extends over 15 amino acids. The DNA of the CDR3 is TGCGCCAGCAGCTTGGCTGACACCTACTCCTACGAGCAGTACTTC. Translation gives CASSLADTYSYEQYF.

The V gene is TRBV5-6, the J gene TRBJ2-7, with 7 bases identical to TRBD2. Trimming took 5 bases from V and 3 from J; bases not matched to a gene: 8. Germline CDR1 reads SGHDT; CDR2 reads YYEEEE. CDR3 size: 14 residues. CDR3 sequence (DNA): TGTGCCAGCAGGCAACGGGAGGAGAGCTACGAGCAGTACTTC. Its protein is CASRQREESYEQYF.

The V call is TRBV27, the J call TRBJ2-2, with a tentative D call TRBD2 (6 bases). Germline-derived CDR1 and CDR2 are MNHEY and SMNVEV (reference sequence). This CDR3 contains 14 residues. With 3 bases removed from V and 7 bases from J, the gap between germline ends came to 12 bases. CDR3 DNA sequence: TGTGCCAGCAGTTTCGGGGGTGGGGGCGGGGAGCTGTTTTTT. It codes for CASSFGGGGGELFF.

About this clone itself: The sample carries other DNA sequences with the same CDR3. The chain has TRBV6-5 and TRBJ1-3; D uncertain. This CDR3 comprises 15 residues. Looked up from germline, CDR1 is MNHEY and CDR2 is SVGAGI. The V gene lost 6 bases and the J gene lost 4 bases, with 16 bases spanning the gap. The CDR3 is CASSYTGGSGNTIYF. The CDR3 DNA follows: TGTGCCAGCAGCTACACGGGAGGGTCCGGAAACACCATATATTTT.

DNA for the CDR3: TGTGCCAGCAGCCTTTTCACCAATCAGCCCCAGCATTTT. Encoded protein: CASSLFTNQPQHF. This rearrangement joins TRBV5-8 to TRBJ1-5; D unclear. The CDR3 totals 13 residues. The germline CDR1 and CDR2 sequences are SGHTS and YDEGEE. V was clipped by 4 bases and J by 3 bases, with 8 bases between them.

The CDR3 sequence is CASSFTPNGGSEQYF. CDR3 nucleotide sequence: TGTGCCAGCAGCTTCACTCCTAATGGGGGCTCCGAGCAGTACTTC. The gene calls are TRBV5-8 and TRBJ2-7; possible D gene TRBD1, 6 bases. The germline V gene encodes CDR1 SGHTS and CDR2 YDEGEE. This CDR3 comprises 15 residues. V was cut by 2 bases and J by 6 bases, with 18 bases left in between. Looking up the rest from reference TRBV5-8 and TRBJ2-7 gives the full variable domain: EAGVTQSPTHLIKTRGQQATLRCSPISGHTSVYWYQQALGLGLQFLLWYDEGEERNRGNFPPRFSGRQFPNYSSELNVNALELEDSALYLCASSFTPNGGSEQYFGPGTRLTVT.

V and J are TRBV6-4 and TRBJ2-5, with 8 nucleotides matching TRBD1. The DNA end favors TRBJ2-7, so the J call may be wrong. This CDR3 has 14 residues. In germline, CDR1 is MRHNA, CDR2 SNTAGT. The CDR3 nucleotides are TGTGCCAGCAGTCCGGGACAGGAAGGGAGCGAGCAGTACTTC. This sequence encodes CASSPGQEGSEQYF.

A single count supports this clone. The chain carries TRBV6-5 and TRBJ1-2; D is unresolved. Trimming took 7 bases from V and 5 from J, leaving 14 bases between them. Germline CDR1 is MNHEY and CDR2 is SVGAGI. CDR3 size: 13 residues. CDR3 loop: CASTPAAGYGYTF. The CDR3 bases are TGTGCCAGCACCCCAGCTGCTGGGTATGGCTACACCTTC.

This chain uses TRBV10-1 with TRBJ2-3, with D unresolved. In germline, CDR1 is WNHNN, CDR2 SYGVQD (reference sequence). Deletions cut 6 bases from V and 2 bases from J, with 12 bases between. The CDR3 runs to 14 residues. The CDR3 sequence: CASSLNGPTDTQYF. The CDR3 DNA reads TGCGCCAGCAGCTTAAATGGACCCACAGATACGCAGTATTTT.

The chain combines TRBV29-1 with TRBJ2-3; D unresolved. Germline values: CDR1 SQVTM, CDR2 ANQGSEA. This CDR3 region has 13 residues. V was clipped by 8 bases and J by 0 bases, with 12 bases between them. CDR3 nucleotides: TGCAGCTTCGGACCTACAAGCACAGATACGCAGTATTTT. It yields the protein CSFGPTSTDTQYF.

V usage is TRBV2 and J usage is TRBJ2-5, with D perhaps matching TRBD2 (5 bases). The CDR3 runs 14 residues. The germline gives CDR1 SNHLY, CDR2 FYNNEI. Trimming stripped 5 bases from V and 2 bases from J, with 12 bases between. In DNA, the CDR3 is TGTGCCAGCAGTAGGACTGAGCCTCAAGAGACCCAGTACTTC. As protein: CASSRTEPQETQYF.

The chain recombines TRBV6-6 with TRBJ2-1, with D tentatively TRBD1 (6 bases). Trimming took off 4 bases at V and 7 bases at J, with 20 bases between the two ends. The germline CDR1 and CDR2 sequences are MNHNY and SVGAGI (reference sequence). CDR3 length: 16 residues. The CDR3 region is CASSLFRGPLGNEQFF. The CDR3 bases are TGTGCCAGCAGTTTGTTCAGGGGACCTTTAGGGAATGAGCAGTTCTTC.

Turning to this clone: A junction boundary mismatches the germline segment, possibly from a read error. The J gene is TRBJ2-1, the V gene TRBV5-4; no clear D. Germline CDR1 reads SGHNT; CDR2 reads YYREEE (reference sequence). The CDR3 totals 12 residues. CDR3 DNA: TGTGCCAGCAGCTCCCCCTACGATGAGCAGTTCTTC. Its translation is CASSSPYDEQFF.

CDR3 amino acids: CASSQGAAGGRRIETQYF. In nucleotides, the CDR3 is TGCGCCAGCAGCCAAGGGGCGGCGGGGGGGCGCCGAATTGAGACCCAGTACTTC. The chain links TRBV4-1 to TRBJ2-5, with 9 positions matching TRBD2. The CDR3 covers 18 residues. Germline CDR1 MGHRA, CDR2 YSYEKL. J was trimmed by 5 bases and V by 1 base; bases with no gene match: 14.

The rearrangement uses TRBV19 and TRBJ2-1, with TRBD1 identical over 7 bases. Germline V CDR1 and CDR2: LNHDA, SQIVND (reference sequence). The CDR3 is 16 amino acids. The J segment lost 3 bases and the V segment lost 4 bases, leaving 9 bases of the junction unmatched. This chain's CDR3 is CASSTRDSYLYNEQFF. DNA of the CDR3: TGTGCCAGTAGTACCAGGGACAGCTACCTCTACAATGAGCAGTTCTTC.

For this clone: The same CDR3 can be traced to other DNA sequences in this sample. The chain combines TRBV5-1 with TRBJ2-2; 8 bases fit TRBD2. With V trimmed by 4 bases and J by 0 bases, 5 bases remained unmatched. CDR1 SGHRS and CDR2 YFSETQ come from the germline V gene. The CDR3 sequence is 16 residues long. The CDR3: CASSLVAGTNTGELFF. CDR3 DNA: TGCGCCAGCAGCCTGGTAGCGGGGACGAACACCGGGGAGCTGTTTTTT.

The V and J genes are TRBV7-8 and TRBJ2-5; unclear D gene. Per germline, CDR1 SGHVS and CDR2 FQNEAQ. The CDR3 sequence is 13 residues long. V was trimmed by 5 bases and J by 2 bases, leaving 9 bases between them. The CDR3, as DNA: TGTGCCAGCAGCGCGAGACATCAAGAGACCCAGTACTTC. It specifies CASSARHQETQYF.